What follows are 30 T cell receptor beta chains derived from one specimen sequenced in a study of T cells after yellow fever vaccination. Via MiXCR, TCRdb re-called the 5' RACE reads, giving one row per CDR3 protein. The data show some 320,000 distinct CDR3 sequences, roughly 9.4% seen once. The sequences come from PBMCs, collected on the day of the first yellow fever vaccination. These receptors originate from a man aged 18-30 years who received the YFV17D yellow fever vaccine.

This clonotype has a count of ten or more. The rearrangement joins TRBV4-3 to TRBJ2-6, with D possibly matching TRBD1 (5 bases). Trimming took off 0 bases at V and 0 bases at J, with 18 bases between the two ends. Germline loops: CDR1 LGHNA, CDR2 YSLEER. CDR3 length equals 20 residues. The CDR3 protein is CASSQDPPGLQLSGANVLTF. In DNA form, the CDR3 reads TGCGCCAGCAGCCAAGATCCCCCAGGGCTCCAACTCTCTGGGGCCAACGTCCTGACTTTC.

This clonotype was counted a few times. The chain has TRBV20-1 and TRBJ2-3; TRBD1 might be the D (6 bases). This CDR3 has 16 amino acids. The V and J ends lost 1 base and 4 bases respectively, with 18 bases between them. CDR1 and CDR2 (germline): DFQATT, SNEGSKA (reference sequence). Written as DNA, the CDR3 is TGCAGTGCTAGAGTCAGTCGGCAGGGGTGGGCAGATACGCAGTATTTT. It is translated as CSARVSRQGWADTQYF.

This chain uses TRBV5-8 with TRBJ2-1; 9 positions match TRBD2. The CDR3 consists of 15 residues. Germline V CDR1 and CDR2: SGHTS, YDEGEE. Trimming at V came to 4 bases and at J to 2 bases, leaving 4 bases not matched to a gene. This CDR3 is CASSPGTSPYNEQFF. In DNA, the CDR3 is TGTGCCAGCAGCCCCGGGACTAGCCCCTACAATGAGCAGTTCTTC. The full variable domain, with the rest looked up from reference TRBV5-8 and TRBJ2-1, is EAGVTQSPTHLIKTRGQQATLRCSPISGHTSVYWYQQALGLGLQFLLWYDEGEERNRGNFPPRFSGRQFPNYSSELNVNALELEDSALYLCASSPGTSPYNEQFFGPGTRLTVL.

This clonotype was counted ten times or more. The chain joins TRBV5-1 to TRBJ2-3; TRBD2 agrees at 8 bases. Trimming took 8 bases from V and 5 from J; bases not matched to a gene: 13. Per the germline V gene, CDR1 is SGHRS and CDR2 is YFSETQ. The CDR3 covers 15 residues. This CDR3 is CASSLLAGVRDTQYF. The CDR3 DNA reads as TGCGCCAGTTCCCTTCTAGCGGGCGTTAGAGATACGCAGTATTTT.

This clonotype was counted only a few times. CDR3 region: CSARFVNTEAFF. The CDR3 coding sequence is TGCAGTGCTAGGTTTGTAAACACTGAAGCTTTCTTT. V is TRBV20-1 and J is TRBJ1-1, with D unresolved. Germline lookup yields CDR1 DFQATT and CDR2 SNEGSKA (reference sequence). Trimming removed 3 bases at V and 2 bases at J, with 7 bases between. This CDR3 spans 12 amino acids.

This clonotype was recorded at least ten times. The rearrangement links TRBV7-2 to TRBJ1-4; D call uncertain. The germline V gene encodes CDR1 SGHTA and CDR2 FQGNSA. Trimming cost V 0 bases and J 3 bases, with 8 bases left between them. The CDR3 sequence is 15 residues long. CDR3 amino acids: CASSLAGIANEKLFF. CDR3 DNA: TGTGCCAGCAGCTTAGCAGGGATTGCTAATGAAAAACTGTTTTTT.

In its sample, this clonotype was seen a few times. The chain combines TRBV12-3 or TRBV12-4 with TRBJ1-6; no firm D call. The CDR3 extends over 13 amino acids. Trimming pared 10 bases from V and 6 bases from J, leaving 13 bases between. CDR3 sequence: CAIRRQRNSPLHF. The CDR3 bases are TGTGCCATTAGACGGCAACGTAATTCACCCCTCCACTTT.

This clonotype was observed a few times. The V gene is TRBV9, the J gene TRBJ1-1, with D perhaps TRBD1 (6 bases). The CDR3 totals 13 residues. Trimming left V 4 bases short and J 4 bases short, with 11 bases between. Germline V CDR1 and CDR2: SGDLS, YYNGEE. CDR3 amino acids: CASSRTDGTEAFF. CDR3 DNA sequence: TGTGCCAGCAGCAGGACAGACGGCACTGAAGCTTTCTTT.

This clonotype showed up just a few times. V gene TRBV5-1 combines with J gene TRBJ2-3; D remains unclear. V lost 0 bases and J 2 bases, leaving 10 bases between the germline ends. The length of the CDR3 is 15 residues. CDR1 SGHRS and CDR2 YFSETQ come from the germline V gene. The CDR3 sequence is CASSLVTSSTDTQYF. CDR3 nucleotides: TGCGCCAGCAGCTTGGTTACATCTTCCACAGATACGCAGTATTTT.

As to this clonotype: Compared with germline, one end of the junction differs, possibly owing to a read error. This rearrangement joins TRBV4-3 to TRBJ2-7; 7 bases agree with TRBD1. The CDR3 totals 15 residues. Germline V gene data show CDR1 as LGHNA and CDR2 as YSLEER. The CDR3 DNA follows: TGCGCCTGCAGCCAGCAGACAGGGCGCTCCTACGAGCAGTACTTC. Residues: CACSQQTGRSYEQYF.

The rearrangement uses TRBV12-3 or TRBV12-4 and TRBJ2-5, with D tentatively TRBD2 (5 bases). V was clipped by 4 bases and J by 2 bases, with 11 bases between them. The CDR3 is 14 residues long. As DNA, the CDR3 is TGTGCCAGCAGTTGGAGGTCGGGTCAAGAGACCCAGTACTTC. It translates to CASSWRSGQETQYF.

Comment on this clonotype: The junction departs from germline at one end; a sequencing error may be responsible. CDR3 DNA sequence: TGTGCCAGGAGCTCCGGGCTCTTCCAAGAGACCCAGTACTTC. Amino acids: CARSSGLFQETQYF. The gene calls are TRBV5-6 and TRBJ2-5; D remains ambiguous. CDR1 SGHDT and CDR2 YYEEEE come from the germline V gene. This CDR3 is built from 14 residues.

This clonotype was observed a handful of times. The chain joins TRBV7-3 to TRBJ2-3, with D possibly being TRBD1 or TRBD2 (6 bases each). CDR3 size: 14 residues. V lost 5 bases and J lost 5, with 14 bases in between. Looked up from germline, CDR1 is SGHTA and CDR2 is FQGTGA. The CDR3 region is CASSPRLGGDTQYF. CDR3 DNA: TGTGCCAGCAGCCCGAGACTAGGGGGAGATACGCAGTATTTT.

This clonotype was recorded many times. This chain links TRBV3-1 with TRBJ2-5; a weak D match, TRBD2 (7 bases). This CDR3 contains 17 residues. Germline V gene sequence: CDR1 LGHDT, CDR2 YNNKEL (reference sequence). Trimming stripped 1 base from V and 0 bases from J, with 15 bases between. CDR3 protein: CASSQGIGGGNQETQYF. CDR3 DNA sequence: TGTGCCAGCAGCCAAGGGATTGGCGGGGGCAACCAAGAGACCCAGTACTTC.

This clonotype was seen a handful of times. This chain joins TRBV20-1 and TRBJ1-2; D perhaps matches TRBD1 (6 bases). CDR1 and CDR2 (germline): DFQATT, SNEGSKA (reference sequence). V dropped 4 bases and J dropped 4 bases, with 16 bases sitting between them. The length of the CDR3 is 14 residues. The CDR3 bases are TGCAGTGCTAATGACAGGTCTAATGGCTATGGCTACACCTTC. It codes for CSANDRSNGYGYTF.

This clonotype was seen a handful of times. The chain recombines TRBV2 with TRBJ2-2, with 8 bases that match TRBD2. The CDR3 is made up of 15 amino acids. Looked up from germline, CDR1 is SNHLY and CDR2 is FYNNEI. The V segment lost 6 bases and the J segment 5 bases; nucleotides outside the gene matches: 8. CDR3 protein: CASSRSGTLTGELFF. CDR3 DNA: TGTGCCAGCAGCCGTAGCGGGACCTTAACCGGGGAGCTGTTTTTT. The whole variable domain, filled in from reference TRBV2 and TRBJ2-2, reads EPEVTQTPSHQVTQMGQEVILRCVPISNHLYFYWYRQILGQKVEFLVSFYNNEISEKSEIFDDQFSVERPDGSNFTLKIRSTKLEDSAMYFCASSRSGTLTGELFFGEGSRLTVL.

This clonotype has a handful of counts. The chain couples TRBV19 to TRBJ2-3; no clear D gene. The V gene lost 4 bases and the J gene lost 2 bases, with 13 bases spanning the gap. Germline V gene sequence: CDR1 LNHDA, CDR2 SQIVND (reference sequence). The CDR3 has 15 residues. The CDR3 DNA sequence: TGTGCCAGTAGTACCCCTTATCGGGCCACAGATACGCAGTATTTT. Encoded protein: CASSTPYRATDTQYF.

This clonotype showed up just a few times. The chain is built from TRBV11-2 and TRBJ2-5, with D possibly called TRBD1 or TRBD2 (5 bases each). Germline V gives CDR1 SGHAT, CDR2 FQNNGV. The CDR3 is 18 residues long. Trimming removed 3 bases at V and 7 bases at J, with 27 bases between. The CDR3 region has the DNA TGTGCCAGCAGCTTTACGGTTCGGCGGGCCGGCTCGAGGGGGACCCAGTACTTC. Its protein product is CASSFTVRRAGSRGTQYF.

The CDR3 DNA is TGTGCCAGCAGCTGGGGGACAGGGGGCACCACCGGGGAGCTGTTTTTT. This sequence encodes CASSWGTGGTTGELFF. The V and J genes are TRBV5-6 and TRBJ2-2; TRBD1 agrees at 12 bases. The CDR3 runs 16 residues. Germline V gene lookup returns CDR1 SGHDT and CDR2 YYEEEE. The trim removed 3 bases at V and 4 bases at J, leaving 4 bases unmatched. The full variable domain, rest sourced from reference TRBV5-6 and TRBJ2-2, is DAGVTQSPTHLIKTRGQQVTLRCSPKSGHDTVSWYQQALGQGPQFIFQYYEEEERQRGNFPDRFSGHQFPNYSSELNVNALLLGDSALYLCASSWGTGGTTGELFFGEGSRLTVL.

The sample holds a few counts of this clonotype. The J gene is TRBJ2-3, the V gene TRBV4-1, with no clear D. Trimming took off 0 bases at V and 7 bases at J, with 8 bases between the two ends. This CDR3 has 13 amino acids. Germline V gene data show CDR1 as MGHRA and CDR2 as YSYEKL. For the CDR3, the DNA is TGCGCCAGCAGCCAAGATGCGCCAAATACGCAGTATTTT. As protein: CASSQDAPNTQYF.

J is TRBJ2-5 and V is TRBV6-2 or TRBV6-3; 8 bases match TRBD2. The CDR3 has 15 amino acids. The germline V gene has CDR1 MNHEY and CDR2 SVGEGT. The V gene end was trimmed by 8 bases and the J gene end by 4 bases; junction bases not matched to a gene: 12. CDR3 amino acids: CASGRPAGVRETQYF. CDR3 DNA sequence: TGTGCCAGCGGACGGCCAGCGGGGGTCCGAGAGACCCAGTACTTC.

The chain combines TRBV6-6 with TRBJ2-4, with a tentative D call TRBD1 (6 bases). Germline CDR1 MNHNY, CDR2 SVGAGI (reference sequence). The CDR3 runs to 13 residues. V was shortened by 6 bases and J by 7 bases, with 13 bases between the two germline ends. CDR3 bases: TGTGCCAGCAGCCCCAGGGGATCCAACATTCAGTACTTC. This encodes CASSPRGSNIQYF.

This clonotype showed up just a few times. The rearrangement joins TRBV3-1 to TRBJ2-3, with D possibly being TRBD1 or TRBD2 (5 bases each). The V end lost 1 base, the J end lost 2 bases, and 13 bases lay between the germline ends. Germline CDR1 LGHDT, CDR2 YNNKEL (reference sequence). The CDR3 has 16 amino acids. For the CDR3, the DNA is TGTGCCAGCAGCCAAGGGGACCCGAAAAACACAGATACGCAGTATTTT. Its protein product is CASSQGDPKNTDTQYF.

The sample holds many counts of this clonotype. In nucleotides, the CDR3 is TGTGCCAGCAGCCCGACAGGGAGGGAAGAGACCCAGTACTTC. This codes for CASSPTGREETQYF. This chain uses TRBV12-3 or TRBV12-4 with TRBJ2-5, with D possibly being TRBD1 or TRBD2 (7 bases each). Trimming shortened V by 6 bases and J by 3 bases, and 14 bases separated the two germline ends. The CDR3 consists of 14 residues.

A few counts support this clonotype. The V gene is TRBV7-2, the J gene TRBJ2-3; D could derive from TRBD1 or TRBD2 (5 bases each). The V end lost 6 bases, the J end lost 2 bases, and 15 bases lay between the germline ends. This CDR3 is built from 15 residues. Per germline, CDR1 SGHTA and CDR2 FQGNSA. CDR3: CASRPQGPPTDTQYF. The DNA for the CDR3 is TGTGCCAGCAGACCCCAGGGACCACCCACAGATACGCAGTATTTT.

This chain links TRBV5-1 with TRBJ2-2; D may match TRBD1 or TRBD2 (5 bases each). Germline-derived CDR1 and CDR2 are SGHRS and YFSETQ. This CDR3 has 16 residues. Trimming left V 2 bases short and J 2 bases short, with 13 bases between. CDR3 sequence: CASSFAGTANTGELFF. CDR3 DNA sequence: TGCGCCAGCAGCTTCGCCGGGACCGCCAACACCGGGGAGCTGTTTTTT. The full variable domain, rest sourced from reference TRBV5-1 and TRBJ2-2, is KAGVTQTPRYLIKTRGQQVTLSCSPISGHRSVSWYQQTPGQGLQFLFEYFSETQRNKGNFPGRFSGRQFSNSRSEMNVSTLELGDSALYLCASSFAGTANTGELFFGEGSRLTVL.

This clonotype was observed a few times. The chain carries TRBV10-3 and TRBJ2-1; D is undetermined. The CDR3 covers 16 residues. From germline, CDR1 is ENHRY and CDR2 SYGVKD. V gave up 4 bases and J gave up 5 bases, with 18 bases separating them. CDR3 in DNA: TGTGCCATCAGTGGATCGATGGGAACTATCGACAATGAGCAGTTCTTC. Translation: CAISGSMGTIDNEQFF.

This clonotype showed up many times. V and J are TRBV6-6 and TRBJ2-7, with D unclear. CDR1 and CDR2 from the germline V gene are MNHNY and SVGAGI (reference sequence). This CDR3 contains 13 residues. With 0 bases removed from V and 1 base from J, the gap between germline ends came to 4 bases. The CDR3 loop reads CASSYSYSYEQYF. The CDR3, as DNA: TGTGCCAGCAGTTACTCCTATTCCTACGAGCAGTACTTC.

The rearrangement joins TRBV5-1 to TRBJ1-1; D remains ambiguous. Trimming stripped 6 bases from V and 1 base from J, with 10 bases between. CDR3 length equals 13 residues. Germline V gives CDR1 SGHRS, CDR2 YFSETQ. The CDR3 DNA is TGCGCCAGCACCAGAACAGCGAACACTGAAGCTTTCTTT. Its translation: CASTRTANTEAFF.

This clonotype has ten or more counts. This chain joins TRBV29-1 and TRBJ1-3, with D unclear. V was cut by 2 bases and J by 7 bases, with 9 bases left in between. Germline loops: CDR1 SQVTM, CDR2 ANQGSEA. This CDR3 is 12 amino acids long. The CDR3 nucleotides are TGCAGCGTTGAAAGCAATTGGAACACCATATATTTT. The encoded protein is CSVESNWNTIYF.